This TCR beta chain was captured in a study of shared T cell receptors in the human thymus. This clone appeared a few times. TCRdb keeps only in-frame clones here, not all; method: immunoSEQ multiplex PCR. The sample includes hundreds of thousands of clones, about 89% of them seen just once. Trimming left V 2 bases short and J 3 bases short, with 8 bases between. The CDR3 is 13 residues long. CDR1 and CDR2 from the germline V gene are SGHRS and YFSETQ. The data also belong to a second study, concerning human thymus T cells. That paper adds: Obtained as resections during corrective heart surgery, the thymus tissue was then studied.

The rearrangement uses TRBV5-1 and TRBJ1-2; D unclear. The receptor was derived from a boy under two years old with a congenital heart defect. Sequenced input: thymocytes. CDR3 sequence reads: CASSLHSHYGYTF. The CDR3 DNA reads TGCGCCAGCAGCTTACACAGCCACTATGGCTACACCTTC.